The sequence of this TCR beta chain was determined in a study of cytomegalovirus exposure and HLA in healthy donors. Study-wide results and caveats: Analysis was carried out at a later point, and it linked a missense DCLRE1C variant to TCR beta V- and J-gene trimming.

The PCR ran on 60 Vbeta and 13 Jbeta primers. This table comes from immunoSEQ multiplex PCR, and its TCRdb copy is limited to in-frame clones, with some not included. The data show about 150,000 clones, approximately 79% seen once. As to this clone: As yet, its antigen is unknown.

The sample was PBMCs. This sequence originates from a man in his late teens or twenties in good health and CMV-seropositive.

The CDR3 coding sequence is TGCGCCAGCAGCCAAGTGGGGGGGACATCTAATGAAAAACTGTTTTTT. Amino acid sequence: CASSQVGGTSNEKLFF. The chain employs TRBV4-3 and TRBJ1-4, with a weak D call TRBD1 (6 bases). Germline V lookup: CDR1 LGHNA, CDR2 YSLEER. The CDR3 runs 16 residues. The ends were cut back, 1 base at V and 3 bases at J, with 12 bases in the middle.